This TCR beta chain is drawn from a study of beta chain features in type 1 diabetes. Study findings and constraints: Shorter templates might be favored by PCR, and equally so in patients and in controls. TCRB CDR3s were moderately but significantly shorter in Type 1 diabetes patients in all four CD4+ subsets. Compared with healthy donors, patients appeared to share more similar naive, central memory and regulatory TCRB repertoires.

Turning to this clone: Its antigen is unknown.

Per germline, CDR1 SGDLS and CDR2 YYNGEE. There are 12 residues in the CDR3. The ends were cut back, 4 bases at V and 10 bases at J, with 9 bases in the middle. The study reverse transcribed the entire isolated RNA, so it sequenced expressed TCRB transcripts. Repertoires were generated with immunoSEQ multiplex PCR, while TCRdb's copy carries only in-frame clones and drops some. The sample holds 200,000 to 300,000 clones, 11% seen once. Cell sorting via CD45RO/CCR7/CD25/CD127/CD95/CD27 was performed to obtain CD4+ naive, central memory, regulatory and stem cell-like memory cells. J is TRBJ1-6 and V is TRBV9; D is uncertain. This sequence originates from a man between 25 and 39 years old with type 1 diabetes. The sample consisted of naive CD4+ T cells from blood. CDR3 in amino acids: CASSSDVSPLHF. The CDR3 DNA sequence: TGTGCCAGCAGCTCAGATGTCTCACCCCTCCACTTT. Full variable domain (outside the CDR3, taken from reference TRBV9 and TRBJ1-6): DSGVTQTPKHLITATGQRVTLRCSPRSGDLSVYWYQQSLDQGLQFLIQYYNGEERAKGNILERFSAQQFPDLHSELNLSSLELGDSALYFCASSSDVSPLHFGNGTRLTVT.